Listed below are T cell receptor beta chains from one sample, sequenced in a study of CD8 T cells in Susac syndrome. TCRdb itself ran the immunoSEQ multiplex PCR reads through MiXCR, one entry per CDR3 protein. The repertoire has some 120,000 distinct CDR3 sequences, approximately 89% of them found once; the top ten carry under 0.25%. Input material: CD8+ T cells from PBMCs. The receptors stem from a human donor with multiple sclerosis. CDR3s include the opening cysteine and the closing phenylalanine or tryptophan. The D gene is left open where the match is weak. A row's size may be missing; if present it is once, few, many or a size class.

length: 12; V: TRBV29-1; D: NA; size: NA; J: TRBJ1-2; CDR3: CSVPPGTPGYTF; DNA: TGCAGCGTCCCCCCCGGGACTCCTGGCTACACCTTC
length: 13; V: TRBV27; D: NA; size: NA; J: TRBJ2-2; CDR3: CASSLLLEGELFF; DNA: TGTGCCAGCAGTTTATTACTAGAGGGGGAGCTGTTTTTT
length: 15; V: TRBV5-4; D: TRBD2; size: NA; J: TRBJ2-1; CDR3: CASSSPAGGTNEQFF; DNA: TGTGCCAGCAGCTCGCCAGCGGGAGGGACCAATGAGCAGTTCTTC
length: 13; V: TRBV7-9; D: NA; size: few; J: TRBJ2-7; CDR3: CASSPVSSYEQYF; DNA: TGTGCCAGCAGTCCTGTAAGCTCCTACGAGCAGTACTTC
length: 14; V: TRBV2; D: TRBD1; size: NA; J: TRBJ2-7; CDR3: CASFSGTGAYEQYF; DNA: TGTGCCAGCTTTTCGGGGACAGGGGCTTACGAGCAGTACTTC
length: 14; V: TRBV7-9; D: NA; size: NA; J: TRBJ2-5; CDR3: CASSDGTAVKTQYF; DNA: TGTGCCAGCAGCGACGGGACTGCCGTGAAGACCCAGTACTTC
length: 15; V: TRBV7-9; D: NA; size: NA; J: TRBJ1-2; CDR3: CASSLDGGRGTGYTF; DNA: TGTGCCAGCAGCTTAGATGGTGGCCGAGGTACAGGCTACACCTTC
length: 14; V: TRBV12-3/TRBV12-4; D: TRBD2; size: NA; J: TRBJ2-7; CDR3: CASSPGLGPSEQYF; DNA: TGTGCCAGCAGCCCCGGACTAGGTCCGAGTGAGCAGTACTTC
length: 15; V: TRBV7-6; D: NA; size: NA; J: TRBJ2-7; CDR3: CASSFGALSSYEQYF; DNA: TGTGCCAGCAGCTTCGGCGCCCTAAGCTCCTACGAGCAGTACTTC
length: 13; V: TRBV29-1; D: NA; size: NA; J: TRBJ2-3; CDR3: CSVDEGPVDTQYF; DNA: TGCAGCGTTGACGAGGGTCCGGTAGATACGCAGTATTTT
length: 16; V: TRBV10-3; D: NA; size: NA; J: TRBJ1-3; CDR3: CAISEAGPLSGNTIYF; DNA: TGTGCCATCAGTGAGGCCGGGCCCCTCTCTGGAAACACCATATATTTT
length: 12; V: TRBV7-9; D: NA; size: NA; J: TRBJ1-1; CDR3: CASSPGQSEAFF; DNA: TGTGCCAGCAGTCCTGGACAGAGTGAAGCTTTCTTT
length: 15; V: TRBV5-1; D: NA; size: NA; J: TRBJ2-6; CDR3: CASSTGNDGANVLTF; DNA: TGCGCCAGCTCCACTGGGAATGATGGGGCCAACGTCCTGACTTTC
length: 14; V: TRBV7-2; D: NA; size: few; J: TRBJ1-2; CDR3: CASSLELGSYGYTF; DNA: TGTGCCAGCAGCTTAGAGTTGGGGAGCTATGGCTACACCTTC
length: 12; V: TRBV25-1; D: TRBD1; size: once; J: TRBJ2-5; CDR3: CASSVPQGAQYF; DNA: TGTGCCAGCAGTGTTCCCCAGGGGGCCCAGTACTTC
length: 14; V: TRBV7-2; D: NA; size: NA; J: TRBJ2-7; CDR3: CASSLVFETYEQYF; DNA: TGTGCCAGCAGCTTAGTTTTTGAGACCTACGAGCAGTACTTC
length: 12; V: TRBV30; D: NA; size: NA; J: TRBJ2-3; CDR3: CAWSLSTDTQYF; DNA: TGTGCCTGGAGTTTAAGCACAGATACGCAGTATTTT
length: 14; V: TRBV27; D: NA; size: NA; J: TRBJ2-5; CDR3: CASSPLGIQETQYF; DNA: TGTGCCAGCAGTCCACTGGGAATCCAAGAGACCCAGTACTTC
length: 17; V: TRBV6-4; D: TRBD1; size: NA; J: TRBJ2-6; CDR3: CASSVGQGAGGANVLTF; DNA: TGTGCCAGCAGTGTGGGACAGGGGGCAGGTGGGGCCAACGTCCTGACTTTC
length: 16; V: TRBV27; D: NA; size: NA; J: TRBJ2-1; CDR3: CASSSGAGSSYNEQFF; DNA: TGTGCCAGCAGTTCCGGCGCCGGAAGCTCCTACAATGAGCAGTTCTTC
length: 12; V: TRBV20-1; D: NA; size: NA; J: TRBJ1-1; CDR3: CSAIMQNTEAFF; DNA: TGCAGTGCTATTATGCAGAACACTGAAGCTTTCTTT
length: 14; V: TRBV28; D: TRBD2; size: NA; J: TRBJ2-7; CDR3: CASSGTSGWHEQYF; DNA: TGTGCCAGCAGCGGAACTAGCGGGTGGCACGAGCAGTACTTC
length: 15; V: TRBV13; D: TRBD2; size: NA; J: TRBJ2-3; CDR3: CASSLREASTDTQYF; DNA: TGTGCCAGCAGCTTGCGGGAGGCCAGCACAGATACGCAGTATTTT
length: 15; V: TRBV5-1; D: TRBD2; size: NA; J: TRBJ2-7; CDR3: CASSLVAGAWSEQYF; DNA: TGCGCCAGCAGCTTGGTAGCGGGAGCGTGGTCCGAGCAGTACTTC
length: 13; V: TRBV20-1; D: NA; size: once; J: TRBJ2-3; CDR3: CSAKAPLQDTQYF; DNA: TGCAGTGCTAAAGCTCCACTTCAGGATACGCAGTATTTT
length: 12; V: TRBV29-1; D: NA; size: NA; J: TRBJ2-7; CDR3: CSVVYPGYEQYF; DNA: TGCAGCGTTGTGTATCCGGGCTACGAGCAGTACTTC
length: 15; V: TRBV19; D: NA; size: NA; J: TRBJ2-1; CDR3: CASSILIADDNEQFF; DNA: TGTGCCAGTAGTATCCTGATAGCGGATGACAATGAGCAGTTCTTC
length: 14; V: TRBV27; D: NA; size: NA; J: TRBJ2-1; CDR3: CASSLVSLRDEQFF; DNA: TGTGCCAGCAGTTTAGTTTCCCTTCGGGATGAGCAGTTCTTC
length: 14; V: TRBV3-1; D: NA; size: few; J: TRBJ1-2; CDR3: CASSQVQSNYGYTF; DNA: TGTGCCAGCAGCCAAGTACAATCTAACTATGGCTACACCTTC
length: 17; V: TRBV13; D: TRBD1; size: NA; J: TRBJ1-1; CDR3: CASSDGQGAGGHTEAFF; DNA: TGTGCCAGCAGCGACGGACAGGGGGCCGGGGGGCACACTGAAGCTTTCTTT
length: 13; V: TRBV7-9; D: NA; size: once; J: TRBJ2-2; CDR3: CASSPPMAGELFF; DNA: TGTGCCAGCAGCCCCCCTATGGCCGGGGAGCTGTTTTTT
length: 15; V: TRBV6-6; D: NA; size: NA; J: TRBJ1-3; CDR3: CASSATGGAGNTIYF; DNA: TGTGCCAGCAGCGCCACAGGAGGGGCTGGAAACACCATATATTTT
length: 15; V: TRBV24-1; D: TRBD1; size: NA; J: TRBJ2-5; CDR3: CATSDGQGGSETQYF; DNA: TGTGCCACCAGTGATGGACAGGGGGGATCGGAGACCCAGTACTTC
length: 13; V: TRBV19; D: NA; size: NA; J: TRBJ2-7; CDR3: CASSIGLRGEQYF; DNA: TGTGCCAGTAGTATCGGGCTACGAGGGGAGCAGTACTTC
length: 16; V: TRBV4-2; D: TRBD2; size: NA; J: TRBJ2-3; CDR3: CASSQDIGRFTDTQYF; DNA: TGTGCCAGCAGCCAAGATATCGGGAGGTTCACAGATACGCAGTATTTT
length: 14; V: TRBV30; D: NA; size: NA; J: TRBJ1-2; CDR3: CAWSVLGGWSGYTF; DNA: TGTGCCTGGAGTGTACTGGGAGGGTGGAGTGGCTACACCTTC
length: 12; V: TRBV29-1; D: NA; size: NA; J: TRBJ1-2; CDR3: CSVEVGRDGYTF; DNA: TGCAGCGTTGAGGTCGGCAGGGACGGCTACACCTTC
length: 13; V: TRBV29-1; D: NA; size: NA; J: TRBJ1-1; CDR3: CSVDPGMNTEAFF; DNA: TGCAGCGTTGATCCCGGAATGAACACTGAAGCTTTCTTT
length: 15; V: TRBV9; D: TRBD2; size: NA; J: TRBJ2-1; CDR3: CASSLSGGSYNEQFF; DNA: TGTGCCAGCAGCCTTAGCGGGGGGTCCTACAATGAGCAGTTCTTC
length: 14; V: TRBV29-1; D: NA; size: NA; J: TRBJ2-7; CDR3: CSVEWARQGGEQYF; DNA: TGCAGCGTTGAGTGGGCCCGGCAAGGAGGCGAGCAGTACTTC
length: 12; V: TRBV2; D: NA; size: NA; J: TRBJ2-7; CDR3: CASIDSSYEQYF; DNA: TGTGCCAGCATTGACAGCTCCTACGAGCAGTACTTC
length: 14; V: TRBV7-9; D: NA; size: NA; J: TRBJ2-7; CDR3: CASSVTGTFYEQYF; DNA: TGTGCCAGCAGCGTAACCGGGACCTTCTACGAGCAGTACTTC
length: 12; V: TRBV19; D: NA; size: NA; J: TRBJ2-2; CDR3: CATSGGPGELFF; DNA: TGTGCCACCTCTGGGGGTCCCGGGGAGCTGTTTTTT
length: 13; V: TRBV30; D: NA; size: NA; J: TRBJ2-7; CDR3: CAWSHTGPNEQYF; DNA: TGTGCCTGGAGTCATACCGGGCCCAACGAGCAGTACTTC
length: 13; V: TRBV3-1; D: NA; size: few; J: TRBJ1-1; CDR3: CASSQGLNTEAFF; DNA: TGTGCCAGCAGCCAGGGATTGAACACTGAAGCTTTCTTT
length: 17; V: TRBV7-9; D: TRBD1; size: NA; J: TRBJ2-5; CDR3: CASSSEWRTGEYETQYF; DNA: TGTGCCAGCAGCTCCGAGTGGAGGACAGGGGAATATGAGACCCAGTACTTC
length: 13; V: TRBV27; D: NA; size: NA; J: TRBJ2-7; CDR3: CASSGADSYEQYF; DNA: TGTGCCAGCAGTGGGGCAGACTCCTACGAGCAGTACTTC
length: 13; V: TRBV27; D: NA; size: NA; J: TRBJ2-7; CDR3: CASSSGLDYEQYF; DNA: TGTGCCAGCAGTTCTGGCTTAGACTACGAGCAGTACTTC
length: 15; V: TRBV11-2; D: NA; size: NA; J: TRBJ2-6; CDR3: CASSLVGLGANVLTF; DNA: TGTGCCAGCAGCTTAGTGGGGCTTGGGGCCAACGTCCTGACTTTC
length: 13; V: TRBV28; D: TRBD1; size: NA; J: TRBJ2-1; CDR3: CASSFDRGDEQFF; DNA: TGTGCCAGCAGTTTTGACAGGGGAGACGAGCAGTTCTTC
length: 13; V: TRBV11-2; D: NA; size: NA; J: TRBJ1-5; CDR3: CASSLAAHQPQHF; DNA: TGTGCCAGCAGCTTGGCAGCCCATCAGCCCCAGCATTTT
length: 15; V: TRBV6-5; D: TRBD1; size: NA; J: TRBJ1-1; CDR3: CASSTGVGVNTEAFF; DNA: TGTGCCAGCAGTACAGGGGTAGGGGTGAACACTGAAGCTTTCTTT
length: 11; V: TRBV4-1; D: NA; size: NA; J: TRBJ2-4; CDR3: CASTSGNIQYF; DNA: TGCGCCAGCACCAGCGGAAACATTCAGTACTTC
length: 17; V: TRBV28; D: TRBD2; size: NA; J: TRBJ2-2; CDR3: CASSPPRGTSGAGELFF; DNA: TGTGCCAGCAGTCCGCCCCGCGGGACTAGCGGGGCCGGGGAGCTGTTTTTT
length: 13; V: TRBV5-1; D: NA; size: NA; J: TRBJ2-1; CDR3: CASSLGLLNEQFF; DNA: TGCGCCAGCAGCTTGGGACTCCTCAATGAGCAGTTCTTC
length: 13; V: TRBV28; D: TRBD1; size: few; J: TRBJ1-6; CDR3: CASSPRGLSPLHF; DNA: TGTGCCAGCAGCCCCAGGGGGCTATCACCCCTCCACTTT
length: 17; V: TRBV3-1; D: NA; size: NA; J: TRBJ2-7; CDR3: CASSQFLGSGTAYEQYF; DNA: TGTGCCAGCAGCCAGTTTCTTGGGAGTGGGACGGCTTATGAGCAGTACTTC